The source of this T cell receptor beta chain is a study of T cell clonotyping in hematopoietic cell transplantation. Study as a whole: Recipients' pretransplant samples followed cytoreduction. The study, taken as a whole, reports: Few recipient clonotypes overlapped donors; over 97% were de novo at given depth. After transplant, recipient diversity fell while pathologically expanded clonotypes grew through day 180. Cells were unsorted, so CD4 and CD8 contributions were not separated.

Method: immunoSEQ multiplex PCR; TCRdb's copy keeps in-frame clones and lacks some. The data show tens of thousands of clones, roughly 85% seen once. This sample's time point: recipient sample about 28 days before transplant, after cytoreduction. The CDR3 has 13 residues. Germline assignment: CDR1 ENHRY and CDR2 SYGVKD. Trimming shortened V by 4 bases and J by 5 bases, and 8 bases separated the two germline ends. As to this clone: Its antigen is unidentified.

J is TRBJ1-4 and V is TRBV10-3; TRBD1 is a possible D gene (6 bases). The receptor was isolated from a man in his fifties or sixties with myelodysplastic syndrome. Some clones in this sample may be carry-over from other donors' samples. The sample consisted of peripheral blood mononuclear cells, taken before stem cell transplant. CDR3 in amino acids: CAISGGPNEKLFF. The CDR3 coding sequence is TGTGCCATCAGTGGGGGGCCAAATGAAAAACTGTTTTTT.